The 18 T cell receptor beta chains below all came from one sample that was sequenced in a study of cytomegalovirus exposure and HLA in healthy donors. Measured with immunoSEQ multiplex PCR; TCRdb has only the in-frame clones, and not every one. The sample consists of about 240,000 clones, 86% of them appearing once. The source material was PBMCs. The receptor source for this set is a woman aged 30 to 39 in good health and CMV-seropositive.

The CDR3 DNA sequence: TGTGCCAGTATGGGGACAGGCCAAAGTTCCGGGGAGCTGTTTTTT. This translates into CASMGTGQSSGELFF. This chain uses TRBV19 with TRBJ2-2; 8 bases align to TRBD1. Losses at the gene ends were 7 bases for V and 6 bases for J; bases not matched to a gene: 10. CDR1 and CDR2 from the germline V gene are LNHDA and SQIVND (reference sequence). The CDR3 runs to 15 residues.

The chain is built from TRBV5-1 and TRBJ2-7, with a weak D call TRBD2 (6 bases). CDR3 length: 16 residues. Germline lookup yields CDR1 SGHRS and CDR2 YFSETQ. V shed 0 bases and J shed 3 bases, with 16 bases lying between them. The CDR3 nucleotides are TGCGCCAGCAGCTTGGACGCGGGATCCGCGTACTACGAGCAGTACTTC. Encoded protein: CASSLDAGSAYYEQYF.

This chain links TRBV30 with TRBJ2-3; D is undetermined. Germline CDR1 and CDR2: GTSNPN and SVGIG (reference sequence). Trimming left V 0 bases short and J 4 bases short, with 8 bases between. This CDR3 comprises 13 residues. CDR3 amino acids: CAWSVSVSDTQYF. The DNA of the CDR3 is TGTGCCTGGAGTGTAAGCGTTTCAGATACGCAGTATTTT.

The chain couples TRBV6-1 to TRBJ2-3, with 8 nucleotides matching TRBD1. Trimming removed 7 bases from V and 0 bases from J; junction bases left unmatched: 6. This CDR3 is 15 amino acids long. Germline-derived CDR1 and CDR2 are MNHNS and SASEGT. Written as DNA, the CDR3 is TGTGCCAGCATGGCGGGACAGGCAAGCACAGATACGCAGTATTTT. Its protein product is CASMAGQASTDTQYF.

The rearrangement links TRBV27 to TRBJ2-7; 11 bases fit TRBD1. Unmatched junction bases numbered 4, after V lost 6 bases and J lost 9 bases. The length of the CDR3 is 12 residues. Germline CDR1 and CDR2: MNHEY and SMNVEV (reference sequence). DNA for the CDR3: TGTGCCAGCAGCAGGACAGGGGGCGGGCAGTACTTC. This translates into CASSRTGGGQYF.

The CDR3 DNA follows: TGCGCCAGCAGCTTTTTCTGGGGCACCTCGTCCTACGAGCAGTACTTC. Residues: CASSFFWGTSSYEQYF. The chain carries TRBV5-1 and TRBJ2-7, with D possibly being TRBD1 (5 bases). V was clipped by 2 bases and J by 1 base, with 16 bases between them. Germline assignment: CDR1 SGHRS and CDR2 YFSETQ. This CDR3 has 16 amino acids. The entire variable domain, with the rest obtained from reference TRBV5-1 and TRBJ2-7, is as follows: KAGVTQTPRYLIKTRGQQVTLSCSPISGHRSVSWYQQTPGQGLQFLFEYFSETQRNKGNFPGRFSGRQFSNSRSEMNVSTLELGDSALYLCASSFFWGTSSYEQYFGPGTRLTVT.

The rearrangement uses TRBV28 and TRBJ2-1; TRBD1 is a possible D gene (5 bases). CDR1 and CDR2 from the germline V gene are MDHEN and SYDVKM. This CDR3 region has 13 residues. V lost 6 bases, J lost 9 bases, and 15 bases lay in between. CDR3 loop: CASRLREMGEQFF. In DNA form, the CDR3 reads TGTGCCAGCAGGCTCAGGGAAATGGGTGAGCAGTTCTTC.

This sequence joins TRBV7-6 and TRBJ2-7; 10 positions agree with TRBD2. CDR1 is SGHVS, CDR2 FNYEAQ, per germline. The CDR3 runs to 15 residues. Germline trimming cut 3 bases from V and 2 bases from J; bases unmatched to any gene: 4. The CDR3 reads CASSFSGLAPYEQYF. The DNA for the CDR3 is TGTGCCAGCAGCTTTTCGGGACTAGCGCCCTACGAGCAGTACTTC. The complete variable domain, with remaining parts taken from reference TRBV7-6 and TRBJ2-7, reads GAGVSQSPRYKVTKRGQDVALRCDPISGHVSLYWYRQALGQGPEFLTYFNYEAQQDKSGLPNDRFSAERPEGSISTLTIQRTEQRDSAMYRCASSFSGLAPYEQYFGPGTRLTVT.

The chain employs TRBV4-1 and TRBJ2-1; 11 bases line up with TRBD1. The CDR3 length is 16 residues. Germline loops: CDR1 MGHRA, CDR2 YSYEKL. Trimming cost V 5 bases and J 9 bases; bases outside gene matches: 12. The CDR3 loop is CASSAQTGTGGSEQFF. The CDR3 DNA reads as TGCGCCAGCAGCGCCCAAACCGGGACAGGGGGGAGTGAGCAGTTCTTC.

The genes are TRBV19 and TRBJ1-5; D not resolved. The CDR3 covers 15 residues. V was shortened by 0 bases and J by 1 base, with 7 bases between the two germline ends. Germline CDR1 LNHDA, CDR2 SQIVND (reference sequence). CDR3 bases: TGTGCCAGTAGTATAGACGAGGGAAGCAATCAGCCCCAGCATTTT. It specifies CASSIDEGSNQPQHF.

The chain joins TRBV11-3 to TRBJ2-1; D uncertain. V was clipped by 3 bases and J by 2 bases, with 14 bases between them. CDR3 size: 16 residues. Germline CDR1 and CDR2: SGHNT and YENEEA. In nucleotides, the CDR3 is TGTGCCAGCAGCTTGATCTCCCAGGTGCCCTACAATGAGCAGTTCTTC. Its protein product is CASSLISQVPYNEQFF.

This clone has just one count. V usage is TRBV29-1 and J usage is TRBJ2-7; 10 positions match TRBD2. The CDR3 is 14 amino acids. J gave up 2 bases and V 7 bases, and 8 bases lay outside the gene matches. Germline-derived CDR1 and CDR2 are SQVTM and ANQGSEA. The CDR3, as DNA: TGCAGCGCCCGACTAGCGGGTGTACCCTACGAGCAGTACTTC. This codes for CSARLAGVPYEQYF.

This clone was picked up one time. The chain combines TRBV5-4 with TRBJ1-1, with 7 bases fitting TRBD1. Germline V gene data show CDR1 as SGHNT and CDR2 as YYREEE (reference sequence). Trimming removed 3 bases from V and 5 bases from J; junction bases left unmatched: 7. CDR3 length equals 14 residues. CDR3 in DNA: TGTGCCAGCAGCTGGAATAACAGGGGAACTGAAGCTTTCTTT. Residues: CASSWNNRGTEAFF.

The rearrangement uses TRBV6-4 and TRBJ2-5; 7 bases match TRBD1. CDR1 and CDR2 from the germline V gene are MRHNA and SNTAGT. This CDR3 contains 12 residues. V dropped 10 bases and J dropped 4; count of bases not matched to a gene: 6. The CDR3 DNA reads as TGTGCCATGGGACGGACAGGAGAGACCCAGTACTTC. Amino acid sequence: CAMGRTGETQYF.

This sequence joins TRBV27 and TRBJ2-1; 10 nucleotides match TRBD2. From germline, CDR1 is MNHEY and CDR2 SMNVEV (reference sequence). There are 18 residues in the CDR3. The J segment lost 3 bases and the V segment lost 4 bases, leaving 12 bases of the junction unmatched. CDR3 sequence (DNA): TGTGCCAGCAGTTCATACCGGACTAGCGGAGTAATCTACAATGAGCAGTTCTTC. It codes for CASSSYRTSGVIYNEQFF.

At least ten counts were recorded for this clone. The sample has other DNA sequences that encode this CDR3 too. This chain connects TRBV30 to TRBJ1-5; possibly TRBD1 for D (6 bases). Germline CDR1 is GTSNPN and CDR2 is SVGIG (reference sequence). Trimming cost V 0 bases and J 8 bases, with 8 bases left between them. The CDR3 covers 12 residues. The CDR3 DNA reads TGTGCCTGGAGTGTACAGGGCAAGCCCCAGCATTTT. It translates to CAWSVQGKPQHF.

This clone is a singleton in its sample. The chain carries TRBV7-9 and TRBJ2-7; 12 bases agree with TRBD2. The length of the CDR3 is 16 residues. The J segment lost 5 bases and the V segment lost 5 bases, leaving 10 bases of the junction unmatched. Germline CDR1 reads SEHNR; CDR2 reads FQNEAQ (reference sequence). The DNA of the CDR3 is TGTGCCAGCAGCGTCCCGCTAGCGGGAGGGCCCGACGAGCAGTACTTC. Amino acid sequence: CASSVPLAGGPDEQYF. The variable domain in full, completed from reference TRBV7-9 and TRBJ2-7, reads DTGVSQNPRHKITKRGQNVTFRCDPISEHNRLYWYRQTLGQGPEFLTYFQNEAQLEKSRLLSDRFSAERPKGSFSTLEIQRTEQGDSAMYLCASSVPLAGGPDEQYFGPGTRLTVT.

The CDR3 DNA sequence: TGTGCCAGCAGCTCGGGACTAGCGGGACTGAACACCGGGGAGCTGTTTTTT. It is translated as CASSSGLAGLNTGELFF. The gene calls are TRBV11-3 and TRBJ2-2; 13 bases are a match to TRBD2. V was pared by 4 bases and J by 1 base, with 3 bases of the junction left unmatched. This CDR3 is 17 amino acids long. Germline V gene lookup returns CDR1 SGHNT and CDR2 YENEEA.